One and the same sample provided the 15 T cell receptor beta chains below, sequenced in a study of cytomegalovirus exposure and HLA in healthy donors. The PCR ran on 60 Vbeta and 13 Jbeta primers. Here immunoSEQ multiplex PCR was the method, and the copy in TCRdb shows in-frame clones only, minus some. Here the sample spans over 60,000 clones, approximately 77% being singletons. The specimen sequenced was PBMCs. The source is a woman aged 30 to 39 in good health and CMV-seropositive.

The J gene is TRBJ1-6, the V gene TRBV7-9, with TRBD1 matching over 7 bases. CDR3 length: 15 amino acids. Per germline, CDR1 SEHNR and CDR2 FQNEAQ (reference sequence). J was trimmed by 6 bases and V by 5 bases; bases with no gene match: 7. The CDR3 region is CASSAPGQSNSPLHF. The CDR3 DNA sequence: TGTGCCAGCAGCGCACCGGGACAGAGTAATTCACCCCTCCACTTT.

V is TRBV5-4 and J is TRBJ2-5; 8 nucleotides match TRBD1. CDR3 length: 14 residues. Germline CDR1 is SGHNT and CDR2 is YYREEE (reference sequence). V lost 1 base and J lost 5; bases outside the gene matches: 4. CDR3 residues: CASSLQGAMETQYF. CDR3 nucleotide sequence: TGTGCCAGCAGCTTGCAGGGGGCGATGGAGACCCAGTACTTC.

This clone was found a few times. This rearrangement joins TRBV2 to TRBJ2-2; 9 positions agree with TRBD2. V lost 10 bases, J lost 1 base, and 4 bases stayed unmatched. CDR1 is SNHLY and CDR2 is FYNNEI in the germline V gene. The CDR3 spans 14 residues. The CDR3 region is CATRTSENTGELFF. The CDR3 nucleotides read TGTGCCACCCGGACTAGCGAGAACACCGGGGAGCTGTTTTTT.

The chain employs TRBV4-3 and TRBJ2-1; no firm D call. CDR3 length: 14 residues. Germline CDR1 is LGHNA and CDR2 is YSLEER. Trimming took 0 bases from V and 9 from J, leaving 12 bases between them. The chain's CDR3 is CASSQDNGQSEQFF. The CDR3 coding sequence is TGCGCCAGCAGCCAAGATAATGGCCAAAGTGAGCAGTTCTTC.

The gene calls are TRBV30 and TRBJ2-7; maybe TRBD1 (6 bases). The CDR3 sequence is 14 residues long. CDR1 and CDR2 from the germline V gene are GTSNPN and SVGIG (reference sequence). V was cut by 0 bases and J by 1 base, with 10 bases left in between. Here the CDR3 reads CAWSVRDRSYEQYF. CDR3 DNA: TGTGCCTGGAGTGTACGAGACAGGTCCTACGAGCAGTACTTC.

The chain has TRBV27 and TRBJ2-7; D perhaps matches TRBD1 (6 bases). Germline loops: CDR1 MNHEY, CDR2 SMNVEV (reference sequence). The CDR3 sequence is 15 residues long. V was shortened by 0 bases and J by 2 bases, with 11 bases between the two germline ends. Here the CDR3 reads CASSLSLGAPYEQYF. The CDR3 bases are TGTGCCAGCAGTTTATCTTTGGGGGCCCCCTACGAGCAGTACTTC.

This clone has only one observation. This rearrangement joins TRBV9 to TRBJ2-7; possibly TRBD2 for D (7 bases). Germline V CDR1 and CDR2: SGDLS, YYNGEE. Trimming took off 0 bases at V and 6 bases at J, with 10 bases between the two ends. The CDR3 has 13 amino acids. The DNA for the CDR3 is TGTGCCAGCAGCGTAGAGGGGGGGGGCGAGCAGTACTTC. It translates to CASSVEGGGEQYF. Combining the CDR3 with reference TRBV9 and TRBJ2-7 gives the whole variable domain DSGVTQTPKHLITATGQRVTLRCSPRSGDLSVYWYQQSLDQGLQFLIQYYNGEERAKGNILERFSAQQFPDLHSELNLSSLELGDSALYFCASSVEGGGEQYFGPGTRLTVT.

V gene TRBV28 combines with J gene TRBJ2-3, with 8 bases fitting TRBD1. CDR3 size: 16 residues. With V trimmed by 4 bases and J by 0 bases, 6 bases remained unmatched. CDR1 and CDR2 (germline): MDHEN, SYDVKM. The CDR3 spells CASSSRTGQSTDTQYF. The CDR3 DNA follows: TGTGCCAGCAGTTCCCGGACAGGGCAAAGCACAGATACGCAGTATTTT.

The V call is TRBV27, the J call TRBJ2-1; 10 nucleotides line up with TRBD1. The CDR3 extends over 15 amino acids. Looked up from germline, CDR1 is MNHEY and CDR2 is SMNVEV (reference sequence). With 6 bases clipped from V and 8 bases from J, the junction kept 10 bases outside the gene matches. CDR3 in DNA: TGTGCCAGCAGCCCAGGACAGGGGGGATGGCATGAGCAGTTCTTC. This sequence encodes CASSPGQGGWHEQFF.

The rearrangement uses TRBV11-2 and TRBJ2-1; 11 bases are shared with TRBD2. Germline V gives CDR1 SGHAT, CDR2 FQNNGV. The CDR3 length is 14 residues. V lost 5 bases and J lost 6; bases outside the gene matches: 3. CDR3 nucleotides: TGTGCCAGCAGCCGAACTAGCGGGGGCAATGAGCAGTTCTTC. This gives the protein CASSRTSGGNEQFF.

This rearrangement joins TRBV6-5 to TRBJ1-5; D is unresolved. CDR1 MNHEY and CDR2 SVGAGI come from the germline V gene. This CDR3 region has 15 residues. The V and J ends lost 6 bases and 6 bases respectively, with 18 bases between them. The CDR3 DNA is TGTGCCAGCAGCCGAGGGTACCCCCCGGGTCAGCCCCAGCATTTT. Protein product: CASSRGYPPGQPQHF.

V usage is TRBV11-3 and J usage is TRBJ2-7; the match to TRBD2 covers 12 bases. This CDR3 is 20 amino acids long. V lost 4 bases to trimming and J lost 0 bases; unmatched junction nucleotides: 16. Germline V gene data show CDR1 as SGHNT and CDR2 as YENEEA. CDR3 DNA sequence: TGTGCCAGCAGCTCGCTTGGCCTAGCGGGAGGGATGCCCCTCTCCTACGAGCAGTACTTC. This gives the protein CASSSLGLAGGMPLSYEQYF.

The CDR3 loop reads CASSSRTSGSSYEQYF. In DNA form, the CDR3 reads TGTGCCAGCAGCTCCCGGACTAGCGGCAGCTCCTACGAGCAGTACTTC. The rearrangement uses TRBV7-2 and TRBJ2-7, with 10 bases identical to TRBD2. V shed 4 bases and J 0 bases; nucleotides not matched to a gene: 6. Germline V gives CDR1 SGHTA, CDR2 FQGNSA. This CDR3 region has 16 residues.

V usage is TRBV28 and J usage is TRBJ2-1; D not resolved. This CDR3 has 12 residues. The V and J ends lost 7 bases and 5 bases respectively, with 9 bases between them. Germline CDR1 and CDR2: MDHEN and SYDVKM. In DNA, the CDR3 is TGTGCCAGCACAGGCGCCCACAATGAGCAGTTCTTC. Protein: CASTGAHNEQFF.

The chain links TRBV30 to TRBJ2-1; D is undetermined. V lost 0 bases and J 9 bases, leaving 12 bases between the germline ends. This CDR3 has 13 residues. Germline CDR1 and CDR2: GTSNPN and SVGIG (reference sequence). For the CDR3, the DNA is TGTGCCTGGAGTGTACGGCCCGGCGGTGAGCAGTTCTTC. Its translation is CAWSVRPGGEQFF.